The next 9 T cell receptor beta chains were all read from a single sample in a study of vaccination effects on CD4 cells after COVID-19. Generated by immunoSEQ multiplex PCR, the TCRdb table keeps only in-frame clones and is missing some. The sample records roughly 27,000 clones, roughly 80% being singletons. Antigen-specific CD4+ T cells were first expanded with viral peptide pools by the ViraFEST assay and only then sequenced. Subsequent to a culture period of approximately 11 days, CD4+ T cells were isolated. Two doses of either BNT162b2 or mRNA-1273 were given to each participant. These receptors are not linked to any known antigen. Here the sequenced sample was CD4+ T cells from PBMCs cultured with HCoV-NL63 spike peptides, taken after COVID-19 vaccination. The receptors here all came from a human donor who received a COVID-19 vaccine. Some clones in this sample may be carry-over from other donors' samples.

The CDR3 nucleotides are TGCGCCAGCAGCTTGACACCAAGCTCCTACAATGAGCAGTTCTTC. It specifies CASSLTPSSYNEQFF. The rearrangement uses TRBV5-1 and TRBJ2-1; D gene uncertain. V lost 1 base and J lost 0, with 8 bases in between. The CDR3 extends over 15 amino acids. Germline loops: CDR1 SGHRS, CDR2 YFSETQ.

V usage is TRBV5-4 and J usage is TRBJ2-5; 7 nucleotides agree with TRBD2. There are 14 residues in the CDR3. Germline loops: CDR1 SGHNT, CDR2 YYREEE (reference sequence). The junction had 4 bases not matched to a gene; V was cut back by 0 bases and J by 5 bases. CDR3 protein: CASSLATSDETQYF. The DNA of the CDR3 is TGTGCCAGCAGCTTGGCCACTAGCGATGAGACCCAGTACTTC.

The rearrangement joins TRBV5-8 to TRBJ1-2; 9 positions match TRBD1. V dropped 5 bases and J dropped 6; count of bases not matched to a gene: 8. The CDR3 has 14 residues. Per the germline V gene, CDR1 is SGHTS and CDR2 is YDEGEE. The CDR3 protein is CASSWTGVRNGYTF. In DNA, the CDR3 is TGTGCCAGCAGTTGGACAGGGGTTAGAAATGGCTACACCTTC.

The chain is built from TRBV12-3 or TRBV12-4 and TRBJ1-1; D gene ambiguous. Trimming took 6 bases from V and 5 from J, leaving 10 bases between them. CDR3 length: 12 residues. Written as DNA, the CDR3 is TGTGCCAGCAGCCCCGGGAGAACTGAAGCTTTCTTT. Its translation is CASSPGRTEAFF.

The chain combines TRBV4-2 with TRBJ1-2, with 8 bases lining up with TRBD1. The CDR3 extends over 14 amino acids. Unmatched junction bases numbered 3, after V lost 0 bases and J lost 6 bases. Germline lookup yields CDR1 LGHNA and CDR2 YNFKEQ. CDR3 protein: CASSQDTGGNGYTF. The DNA for the CDR3 is TGTGCCAGCAGCCAAGACACAGGGGGGAATGGCTACACCTTC.

CDR3 loop: CASSPQGQETQYF. DNA of the CDR3: TGTGCCAGTAGTCCCCAGGGCCAAGAGACCCAGTACTTC. This chain connects TRBV19 to TRBJ2-5, with D maybe TRBD1 (5 bases). The CDR3 contains 13 residues. The V gene's germline CDR1 is LNHDA and CDR2 SQIVND (reference sequence). Trimming stripped 5 bases from V and 1 base from J, with 8 bases between.

V gene TRBV6-5 combines with J gene TRBJ2-3, with D unclear. V dropped 4 bases and J dropped 4 bases, with 18 bases sitting between them. CDR1 is MNHEY and CDR2 is SVGAGI in the germline V gene. The CDR3 runs 16 residues. The CDR3 DNA reads as TGTGCCAGCAGTTTCCTCACACGGTCAGGCGCAGATACGCAGTATTTT. Encoded protein: CASSFLTRSGADTQYF.

This chain joins TRBV6-5 and TRBJ2-2; no reliable D call. V shed 5 bases and J shed 3 bases, with 13 bases lying between them. Germline V gene lookup returns CDR1 MNHEY and CDR2 SVGAGI. The CDR3 consists of 15 residues. CDR3: CASSPRPSYTGELFF. The CDR3 DNA sequence: TGTGCCAGCAGTCCACGACCGAGCTACACCGGGGAGCTGTTTTTT.

This chain connects TRBV6-2 or TRBV6-3 to TRBJ1-5; 11 positions agree with TRBD1. The trim removed 6 bases at V and 0 bases at J, leaving 10 bases unmatched. The CDR3 is 18 residues long. The germline V gene has CDR1 MNHEY and CDR2 SVGEGT. CDR3 sequence reads: CASSSGTGGGYSNQPQHF. CDR3 coding DNA: TGTGCCAGCAGCTCCGGGACAGGGGGGGGGTATAGCAATCAGCCCCAGCATTTT.